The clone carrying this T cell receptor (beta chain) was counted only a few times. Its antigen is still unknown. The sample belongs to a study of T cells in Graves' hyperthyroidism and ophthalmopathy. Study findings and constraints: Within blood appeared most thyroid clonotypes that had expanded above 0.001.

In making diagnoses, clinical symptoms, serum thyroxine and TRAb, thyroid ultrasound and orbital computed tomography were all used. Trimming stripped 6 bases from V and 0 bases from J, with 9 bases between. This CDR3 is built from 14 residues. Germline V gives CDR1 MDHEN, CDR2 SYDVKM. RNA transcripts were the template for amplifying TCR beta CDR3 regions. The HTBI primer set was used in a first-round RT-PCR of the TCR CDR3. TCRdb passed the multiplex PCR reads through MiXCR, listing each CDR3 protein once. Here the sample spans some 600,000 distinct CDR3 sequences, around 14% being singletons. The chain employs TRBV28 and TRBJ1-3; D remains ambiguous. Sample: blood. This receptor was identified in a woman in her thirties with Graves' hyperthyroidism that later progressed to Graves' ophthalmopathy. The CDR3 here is CASSWDFSGNTIYF. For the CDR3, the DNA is TGTGCCAGCAGCTGGGATTTCTCTGGAAACACCATATATTTT.